The clone carrying this TCR beta chain was seen repeatedly, ten times or more. This record belongs to a study of CD8 T cells in ankylosing spondylitis. Trimming took off 2 bases at V and 1 base at J, with 3 bases between the two ends. The CDR3 is 14 residues long. Germline CDR1 is SGHAT and CDR2 is FQNNGV. In TCRdb, the 5' RACE reads were re-called with MiXCR into one record per CDR3 protein. Found here are 200,000 to 300,000 distinct CDR3 sequences, less than 10% of them singletons; the top ten hold approximately 6.2%. The chain links TRBV11-2 to TRBJ2-6, with D unclear. Material: blood, either unsorted or a sorted T cell fraction (not recorded which). The source of this sequence is a male donor with ankylosing spondylitis or in good health (not recorded which). The chain's CDR3 is CASSLTSGANVLTF. The CDR3 nucleotides read TGTGCCAGCAGCTTAACTTCTGGGGCCAACGTCCTGACTTTC.